This TCR beta chain was obtained from a study of blood T cell repertoires in COVID-19. Overall study context: Sites in the United States, Italy and Spain provided acute and convalescent COVID-19 samples. PBMCs, B-cell-depleted T cells, or T cells provided the cDNA or gDNA that made up the material.

Germline trimming cut 0 bases from V and 1 base from J; bases unmatched to any gene: 3. Germline-derived CDR1 and CDR2 are MGHRA and YSYEKL. The CDR3 is 15 residues long. In the original analysis: Using reference gene primer amplification, nucleated cell counts were estimated. The assay was immunoSEQ multiplex PCR, and TCRdb's table has in-frame clones only and misses some. The V and J calls and clone size are taken from that table; D and trimming were inferred from the DNA. The data hold approximately 350,000 clones, with 80% to 90% observed a single time. The sample consisted of peripheral blood. The chain combines TRBV4-1 with TRBJ2-7; 7 nucleotides agree with TRBD1. This TCR was sampled from a man in his thirties or forties with active or convalescent COVID-19. CDR3 nucleotide sequence: TGCGCCAGCAGCCAAGAAGCAGGGGGATCCTACGAGCAGTACTTC. This sequence encodes CASSQEAGGSYEQYF.